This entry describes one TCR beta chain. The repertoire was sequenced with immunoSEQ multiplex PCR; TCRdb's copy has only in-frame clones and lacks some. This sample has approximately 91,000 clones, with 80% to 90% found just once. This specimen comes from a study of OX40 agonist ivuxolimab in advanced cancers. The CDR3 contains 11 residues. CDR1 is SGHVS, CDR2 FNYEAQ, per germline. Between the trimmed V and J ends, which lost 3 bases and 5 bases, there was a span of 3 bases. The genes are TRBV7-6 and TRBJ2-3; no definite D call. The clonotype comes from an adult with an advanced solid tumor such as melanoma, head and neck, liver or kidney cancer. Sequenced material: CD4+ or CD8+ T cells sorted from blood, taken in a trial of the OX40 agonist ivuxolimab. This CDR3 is CASSFGDTQYF. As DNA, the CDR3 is TGTGCCAGCAGCTTCGGAGATACGCAGTATTTT.